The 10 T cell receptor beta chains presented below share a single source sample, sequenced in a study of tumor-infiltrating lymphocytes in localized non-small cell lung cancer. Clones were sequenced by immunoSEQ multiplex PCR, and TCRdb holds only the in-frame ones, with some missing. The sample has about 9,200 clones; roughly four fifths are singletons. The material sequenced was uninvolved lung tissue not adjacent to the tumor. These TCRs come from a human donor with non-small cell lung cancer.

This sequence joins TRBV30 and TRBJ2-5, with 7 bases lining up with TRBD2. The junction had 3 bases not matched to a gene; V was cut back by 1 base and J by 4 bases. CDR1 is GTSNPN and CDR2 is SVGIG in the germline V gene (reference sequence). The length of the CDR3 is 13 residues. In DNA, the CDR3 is TGTGCCTGGAGTGGAGGGAGGGCAGAGACCCAGTACTTC. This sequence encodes CAWSGGRAETQYF. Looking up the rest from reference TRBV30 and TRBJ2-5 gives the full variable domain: SQTIHQWPATLVQPVGSPLSLECTVEGTSNPNLYWYRQAAGRGLQLLFYSVGIGQISSEVPQNLSASRPQDRQFILSSKKLLLSDSGFYLCAWSGGRAETQYFGPGTRLLVL.

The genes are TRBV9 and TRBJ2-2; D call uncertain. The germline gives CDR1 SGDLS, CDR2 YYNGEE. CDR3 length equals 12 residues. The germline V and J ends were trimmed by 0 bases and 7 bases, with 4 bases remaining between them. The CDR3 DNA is TGTGCCAGCAGCGTAGTAGACGGGGAGCTGTTTTTT. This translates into CASSVVDGELFF.

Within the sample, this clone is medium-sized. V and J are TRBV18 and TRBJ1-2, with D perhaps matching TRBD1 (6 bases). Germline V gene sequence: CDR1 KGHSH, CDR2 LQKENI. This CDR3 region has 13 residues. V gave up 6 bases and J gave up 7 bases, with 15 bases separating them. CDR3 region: CASSPRTASGYTF. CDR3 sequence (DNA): TGTGCCAGCTCCCCAAGGACAGCCTCTGGCTACACCTTC.

The CDR3 sequence: CASSFGYEQYF. CDR3 DNA sequence: TGTGCCAGCAGTTTTGGGTACGAGCAGTACTTC. The chain uses TRBV27 and TRBJ2-7; D uncertain. Trimming shortened V by 3 bases and J by 4 bases, and 4 bases separated the two germline ends. CDR1 MNHEY and CDR2 SMNVEV come from the germline V gene (reference sequence). The CDR3 sequence is 11 residues long.

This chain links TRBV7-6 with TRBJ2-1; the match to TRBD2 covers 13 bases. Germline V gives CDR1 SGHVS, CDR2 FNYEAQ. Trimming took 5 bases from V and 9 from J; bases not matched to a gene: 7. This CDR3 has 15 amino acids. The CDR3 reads CASSRTSGRLIEQFF. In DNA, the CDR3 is TGTGCCAGCAGCCGGACTAGCGGGAGATTGATTGAGCAGTTCTTC.

The CDR3 is CASGRLAGGRTDTQYF. The DNA of the CDR3 is TGTGCCAGCGGACGACTAGCGGGAGGGAGGACAGATACGCAGTATTTT. The chain has TRBV2 and TRBJ2-3, with 14 bases fitting TRBD2. V trimming: 8 bases; J trimming: 3 bases; junction bases outside the gene matches: 7. This CDR3 is built from 16 residues. The germline V gene has CDR1 SNHLY and CDR2 FYNNEI.

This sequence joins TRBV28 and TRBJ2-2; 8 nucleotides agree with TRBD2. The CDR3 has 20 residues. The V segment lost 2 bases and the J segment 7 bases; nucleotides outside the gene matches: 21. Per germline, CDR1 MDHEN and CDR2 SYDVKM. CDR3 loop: CASSLRGLAGGAARVGELFF. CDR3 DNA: TGTGCCAGCAGTTTAAGAGGTTTGGCGGGGGGAGCTGCCCGGGTCGGGGAGCTGTTTTTT.

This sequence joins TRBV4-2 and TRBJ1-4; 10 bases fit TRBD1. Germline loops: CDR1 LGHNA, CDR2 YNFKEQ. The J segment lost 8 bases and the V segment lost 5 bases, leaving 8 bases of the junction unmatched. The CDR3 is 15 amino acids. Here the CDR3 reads CASSYTGTGAEKLFF. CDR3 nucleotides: TGTGCCAGCAGCTATACCGGGACAGGGGCCGAAAAACTGTTTTTT.

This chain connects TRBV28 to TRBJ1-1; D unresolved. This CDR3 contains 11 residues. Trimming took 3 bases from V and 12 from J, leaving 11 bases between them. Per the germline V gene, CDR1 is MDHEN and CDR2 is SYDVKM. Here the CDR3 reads CASSLYQESFF. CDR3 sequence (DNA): TGTGCCAGCAGTTTGTACCAGGAGTCTTTCTTT.

CDR3 DNA: TGTGCCAGCAGCTTGGGACAGGGAGGAACGAATGAGCAGTTCTTC. Encoded protein: CASSLGQGGTNEQFF. The rearrangement links TRBV11-1 to TRBJ2-1, with 9 bases lining up with TRBD1. Losses at the gene ends were 3 bases for V and 7 bases for J; bases not matched to a gene: 7. The CDR3 extends over 15 amino acids. Germline lookup yields CDR1 SGHAT and CDR2 FQDESV (reference sequence). The full variable domain, with the rest looked up from reference TRBV11-1 and TRBJ2-1, is EAEVAQSPRYKITEKSQAVAFWCDPISGHATLYWYRQILGQGPELLVQFQDESVVDDSQLPKDRFSAERLKGVDSTLKIQPAELGDSAMYLCASSLGQGGTNEQFFGPGTRLTVL.